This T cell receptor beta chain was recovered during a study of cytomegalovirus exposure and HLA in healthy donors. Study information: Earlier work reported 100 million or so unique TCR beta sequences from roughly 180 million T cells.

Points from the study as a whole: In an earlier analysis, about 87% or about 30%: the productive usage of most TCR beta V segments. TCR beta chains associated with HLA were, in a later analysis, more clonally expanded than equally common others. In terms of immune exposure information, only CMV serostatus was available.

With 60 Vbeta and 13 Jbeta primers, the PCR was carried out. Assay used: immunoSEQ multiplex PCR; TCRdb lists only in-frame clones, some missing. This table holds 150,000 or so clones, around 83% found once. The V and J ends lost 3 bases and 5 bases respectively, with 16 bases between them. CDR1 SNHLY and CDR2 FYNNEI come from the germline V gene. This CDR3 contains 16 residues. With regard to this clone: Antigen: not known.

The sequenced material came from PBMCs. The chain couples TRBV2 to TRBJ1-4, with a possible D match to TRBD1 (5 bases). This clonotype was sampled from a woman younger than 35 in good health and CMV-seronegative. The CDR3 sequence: CASSEPRTIVNEKLFF. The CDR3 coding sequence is TGTGCCAGCAGTGAGCCCCGGACAATAGTGAATGAAAAACTGTTTTTT.